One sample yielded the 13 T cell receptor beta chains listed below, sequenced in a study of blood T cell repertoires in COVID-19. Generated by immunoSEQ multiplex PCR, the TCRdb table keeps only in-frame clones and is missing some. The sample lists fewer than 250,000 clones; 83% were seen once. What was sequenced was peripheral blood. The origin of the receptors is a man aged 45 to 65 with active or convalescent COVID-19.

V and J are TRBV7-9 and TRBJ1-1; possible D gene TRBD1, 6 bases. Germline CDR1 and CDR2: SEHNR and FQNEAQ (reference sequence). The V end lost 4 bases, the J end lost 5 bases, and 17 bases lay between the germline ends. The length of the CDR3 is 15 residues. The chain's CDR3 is CASSSFRGGRTEAFF. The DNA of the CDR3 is TGTGCCAGCAGCTCATTTAGGGGGGGACGGACTGAAGCTTTCTTT. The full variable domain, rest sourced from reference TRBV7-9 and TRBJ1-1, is DTGVSQNPRHKITKRGQNVTFRCDPISEHNRLYWYRQTLGQGPEFLTYFQNEAQLEKSRLLSDRFSAERPKGSFSTLEIQRTEQGDSAMYLCASSSFRGGRTEAFFGQGTRLTVV.

The CDR3 region is CASSPTDRGPLHF. In DNA, the CDR3 is TGTGCCAGCAGCCCCACTGATAGGGGACCCCTCCACTTT. The rearrangement links TRBV3-1 (or the pseudogene TRBV3-2) to TRBJ1-6, with D possibly being TRBD1 (5 bases). With 4 bases removed from V and 12 bases from J, the gap between germline ends came to 13 bases. Germline CDR1 and CDR2: LGHDT and YNNKEL (reference sequence). The CDR3 is made up of 13 amino acids.

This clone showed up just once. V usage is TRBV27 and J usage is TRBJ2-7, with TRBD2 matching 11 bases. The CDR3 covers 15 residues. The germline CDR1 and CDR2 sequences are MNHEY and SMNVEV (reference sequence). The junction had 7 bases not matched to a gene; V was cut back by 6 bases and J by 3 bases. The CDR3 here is CASSLGTSGSYEQYF. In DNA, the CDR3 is TGTGCCAGCAGCCTCGGGACTAGCGGAAGCTACGAGCAGTACTTC.

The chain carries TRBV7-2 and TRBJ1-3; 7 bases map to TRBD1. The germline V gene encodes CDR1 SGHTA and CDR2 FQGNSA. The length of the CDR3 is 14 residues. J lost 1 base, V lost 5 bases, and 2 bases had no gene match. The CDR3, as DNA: TGTGCCAGCAGCCCACAGGGGTCTGGAAACACCATATATTTT. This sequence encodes CASSPQGSGNTIYF.

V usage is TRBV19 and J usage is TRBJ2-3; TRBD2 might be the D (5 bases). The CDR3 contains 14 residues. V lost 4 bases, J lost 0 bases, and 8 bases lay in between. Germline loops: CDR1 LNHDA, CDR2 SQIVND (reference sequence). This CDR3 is CASSKLVSTDTQYF. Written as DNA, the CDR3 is TGTGCCAGTAGTAAACTAGTTAGCACAGATACGCAGTATTTT.

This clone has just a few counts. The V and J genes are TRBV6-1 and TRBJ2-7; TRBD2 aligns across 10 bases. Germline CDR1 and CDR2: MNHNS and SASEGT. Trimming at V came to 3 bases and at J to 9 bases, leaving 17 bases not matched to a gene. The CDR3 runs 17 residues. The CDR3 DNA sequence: TGTGCCAGCAGTGAGGCAGCGGGAGGGGTAAATGGTTATGGGCAGTACTTC. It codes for CASSEAAGGVNGYGQYF.

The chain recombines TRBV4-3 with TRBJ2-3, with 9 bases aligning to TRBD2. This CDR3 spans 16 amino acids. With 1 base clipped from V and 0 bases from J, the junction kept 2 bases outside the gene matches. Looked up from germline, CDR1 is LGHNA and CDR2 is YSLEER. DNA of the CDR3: TGCGCCAGCAGCCAAGCTAGCGGGGAAAGCACAGATACGCAGTATTTT. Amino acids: CASSQASGESTDTQYF.

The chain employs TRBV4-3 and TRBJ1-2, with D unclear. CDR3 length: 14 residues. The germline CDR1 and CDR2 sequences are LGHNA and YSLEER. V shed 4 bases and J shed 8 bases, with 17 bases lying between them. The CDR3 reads CASSRTDSKLGYTF. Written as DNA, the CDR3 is TGCGCCAGCAGCCGCACCGACTCAAAACTCGGCTACACCTTC.

For the CDR3, the DNA is TGTGCCAGCAGCGTAACGGCGGGGGGCGACACCGGGGAGCTGTTTTTT. Protein: CASSVTAGGDTGELFF. The chain joins TRBV9 to TRBJ2-2, with 8 nucleotides matching TRBD2. Germline CDR1 SGDLS, CDR2 YYNGEE. With 1 base clipped from V and 3 bases from J, the junction kept 5 bases outside the gene matches. The CDR3 has 16 residues.

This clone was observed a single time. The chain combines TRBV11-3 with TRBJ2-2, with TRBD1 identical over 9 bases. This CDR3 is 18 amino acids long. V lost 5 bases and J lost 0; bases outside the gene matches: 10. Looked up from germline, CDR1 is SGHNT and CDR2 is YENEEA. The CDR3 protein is CASSARSGTGPNTGELFF. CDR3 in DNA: TGTGCCAGCAGCGCCCGTAGTGGGACAGGGCCGAACACCGGGGAGCTGTTTTTT.

The CDR3: CASSYRSQGHTDTQYF. CDR3 DNA: TGTGCCAGCAGTTACAGATCACAGGGACACACAGATACGCAGTATTTT. The chain couples TRBV6-5 to TRBJ2-3, with a weak D call TRBD1 (6 bases). The CDR3 has 16 residues. Germline CDR1 MNHEY, CDR2 SVGAGI. Trimming cost V 2 bases and J 2 bases, with 14 bases left between them.

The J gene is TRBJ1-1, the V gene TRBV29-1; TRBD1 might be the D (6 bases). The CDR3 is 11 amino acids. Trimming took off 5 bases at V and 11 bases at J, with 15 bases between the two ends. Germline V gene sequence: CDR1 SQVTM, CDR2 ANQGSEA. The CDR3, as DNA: TGCAGCGTTTTCTACAGGGATTGTGCTTTCTTT. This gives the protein CSVFYRDCAFF.

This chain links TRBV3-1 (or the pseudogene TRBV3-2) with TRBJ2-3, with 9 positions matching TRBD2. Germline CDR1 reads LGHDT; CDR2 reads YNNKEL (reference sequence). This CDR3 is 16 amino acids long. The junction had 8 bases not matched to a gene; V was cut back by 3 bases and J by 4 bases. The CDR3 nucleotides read TGTGCCAGCAGCCAGATTAGCGGGAGCGTACCAGATACGCAGTATTTT. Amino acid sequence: CASSQISGSVPDTQYF.